The text below deals with one TCR beta chain. Produced via immunoSEQ multiplex PCR; TCRdb's table is partial and in-frame only. Among hundreds of thousands of clones, about 97% were seen once, and the ten largest hold around 0.06%. The sample belongs to a study of shared clonotypes between healthy human individuals. The CDR3 sequence is 14 residues long. Germline CDR1 LNHDA, CDR2 SQIVND (reference sequence). Trimming took 4 bases from V and 5 from J, leaving 11 bases between them. The sequence came from a woman in her twenties or thirties in good health. The sample was naive CD4+ T cells sorted from blood. As for subset: CD45RA+ positively selected. The chain employs TRBV19 and TRBJ2-2, with D unresolved. CDR3 sequence: CASSTIAATGELFF. CDR3 nucleotide sequence: TGTGCCAGTAGTACAATAGCTGCTACCGGGGAGCTGTTTTTT.